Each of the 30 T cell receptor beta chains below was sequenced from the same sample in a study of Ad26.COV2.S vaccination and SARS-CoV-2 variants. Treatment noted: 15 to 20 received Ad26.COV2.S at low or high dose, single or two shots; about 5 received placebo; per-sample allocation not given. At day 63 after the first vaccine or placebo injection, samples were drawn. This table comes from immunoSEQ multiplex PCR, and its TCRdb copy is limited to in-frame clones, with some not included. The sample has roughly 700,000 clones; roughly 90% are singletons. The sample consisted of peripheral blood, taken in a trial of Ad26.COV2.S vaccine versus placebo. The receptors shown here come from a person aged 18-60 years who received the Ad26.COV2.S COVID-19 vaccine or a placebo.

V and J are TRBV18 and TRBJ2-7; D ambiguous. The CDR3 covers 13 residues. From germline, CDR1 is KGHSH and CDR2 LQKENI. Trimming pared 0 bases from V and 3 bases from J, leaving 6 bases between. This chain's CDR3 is CASSPPANYEQYF. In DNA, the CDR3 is TGTGCCAGCTCACCACCGGCTAACTACGAGCAGTACTTC.

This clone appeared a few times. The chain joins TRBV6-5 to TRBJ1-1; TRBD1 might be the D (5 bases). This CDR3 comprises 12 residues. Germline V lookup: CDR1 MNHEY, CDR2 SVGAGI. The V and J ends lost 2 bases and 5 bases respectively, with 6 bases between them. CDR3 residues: CASSYKGTEAFF. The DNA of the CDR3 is TGTGCCAGCAGTTACAAGGGGACTGAAGCTTTCTTT.

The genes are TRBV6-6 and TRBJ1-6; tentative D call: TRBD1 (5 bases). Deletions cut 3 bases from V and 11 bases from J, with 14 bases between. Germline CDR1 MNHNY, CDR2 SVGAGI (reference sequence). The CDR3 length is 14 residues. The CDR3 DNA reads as TGTGCCAGCAGTTATAATGGGGCGGGGGCACCCCTCCACTTT. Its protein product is CASSYNGAGAPLHF.

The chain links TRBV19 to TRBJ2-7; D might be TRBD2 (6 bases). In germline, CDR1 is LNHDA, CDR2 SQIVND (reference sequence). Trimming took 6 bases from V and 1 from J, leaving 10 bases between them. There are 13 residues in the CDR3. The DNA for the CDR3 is TGTGCCAGTAGGGAGGGGAAATCCTACGAGCAGTACTTC. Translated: CASREGKSYEQYF.

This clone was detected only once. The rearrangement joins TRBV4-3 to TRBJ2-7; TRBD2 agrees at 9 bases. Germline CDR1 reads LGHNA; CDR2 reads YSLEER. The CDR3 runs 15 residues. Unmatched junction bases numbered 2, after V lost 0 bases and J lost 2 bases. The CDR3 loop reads CASSQELAGTYEQYF. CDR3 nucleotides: TGCGCCAGCAGCCAAGAGCTAGCGGGGACCTACGAGCAGTACTTC.

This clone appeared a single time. The CDR3 DNA reads as TGTGCCAGCAGCTGGCCCTCCTATAATTCACCCCTCCACTTT. This gives the protein CASSWPSYNSPLHF. This chain links TRBV6-6 with TRBJ1-6; D not certain. CDR3 length: 14 residues. V dropped 6 bases and J dropped 0 bases, with 6 bases sitting between them. Germline loops: CDR1 MNHNY, CDR2 SVGAGI (reference sequence).

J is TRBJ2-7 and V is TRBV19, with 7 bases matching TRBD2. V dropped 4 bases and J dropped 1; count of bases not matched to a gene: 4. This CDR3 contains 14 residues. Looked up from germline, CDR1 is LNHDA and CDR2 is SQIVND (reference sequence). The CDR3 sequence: CASSSLAVSYEQYF. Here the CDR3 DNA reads TGTGCCAGTAGTAGCCTAGCGGTTTCCTACGAGCAGTACTTC.

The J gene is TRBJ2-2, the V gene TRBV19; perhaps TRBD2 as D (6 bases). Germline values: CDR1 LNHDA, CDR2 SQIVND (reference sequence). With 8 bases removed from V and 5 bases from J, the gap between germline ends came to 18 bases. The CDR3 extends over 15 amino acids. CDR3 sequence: CASPKGLLITGELFF. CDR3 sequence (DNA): TGTGCCAGTCCAAAAGGACTACTGATAACCGGGGAGCTGTTTTTT. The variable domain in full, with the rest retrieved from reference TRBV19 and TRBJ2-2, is DGGITQSPKYLFRKEGQNVTLSCEQNLNHDAMYWYRQDPGQGLRLIYYSQIVNDFQKGDIAEGYSVSREKKESFPLTVTSAQKNPTAFYLCASPKGLLITGELFFGEGSRLTVL.

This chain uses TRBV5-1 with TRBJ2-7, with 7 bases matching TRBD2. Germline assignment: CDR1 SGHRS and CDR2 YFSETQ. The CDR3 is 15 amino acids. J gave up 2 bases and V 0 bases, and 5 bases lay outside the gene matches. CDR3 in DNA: TGCGCCAGCAGCTTGGTGGCTAGCGGTCCCTACGAGCAGTACTTC. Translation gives CASSLVASGPYEQYF.

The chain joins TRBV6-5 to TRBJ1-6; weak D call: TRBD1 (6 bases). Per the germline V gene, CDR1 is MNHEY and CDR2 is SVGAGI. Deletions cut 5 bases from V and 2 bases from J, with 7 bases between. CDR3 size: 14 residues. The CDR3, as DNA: TGTGCCAGCAGTAGGACAGCCTATAATTCACCCCTCCACTTT. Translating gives CASSRTAYNSPLHF.

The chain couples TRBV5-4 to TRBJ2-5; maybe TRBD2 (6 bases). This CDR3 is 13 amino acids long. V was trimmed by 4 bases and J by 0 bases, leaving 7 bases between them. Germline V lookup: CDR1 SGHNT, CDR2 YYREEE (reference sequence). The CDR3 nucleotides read TGTGCCAGCAGCCGGGACTACCAAGAGACCCAGTACTTC. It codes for CASSRDYQETQYF.

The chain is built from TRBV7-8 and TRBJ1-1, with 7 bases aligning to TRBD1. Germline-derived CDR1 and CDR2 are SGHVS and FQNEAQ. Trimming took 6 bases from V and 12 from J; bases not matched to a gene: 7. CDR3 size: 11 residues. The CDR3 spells CASSNTGVSFF. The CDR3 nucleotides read TGTGCCAGCAGTAATACAGGGGTGTCTTTCTTT.

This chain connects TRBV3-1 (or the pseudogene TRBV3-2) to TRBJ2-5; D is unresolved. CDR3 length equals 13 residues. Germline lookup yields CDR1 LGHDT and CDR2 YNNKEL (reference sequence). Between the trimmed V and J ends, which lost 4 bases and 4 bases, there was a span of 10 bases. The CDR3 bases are TGTGCCAGCAGCCGGCGGAATTTAGAGACCCAGTACTTC. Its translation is CASSRRNLETQYF.

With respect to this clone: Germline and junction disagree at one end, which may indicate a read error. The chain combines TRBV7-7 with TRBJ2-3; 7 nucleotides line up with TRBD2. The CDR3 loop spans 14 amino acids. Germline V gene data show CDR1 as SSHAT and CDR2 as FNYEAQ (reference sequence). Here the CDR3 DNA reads TGTGCTAGCAGCGCTAGCGGAAACACAGATACGCAGTATTTT. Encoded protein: CASSASGNTDTQYF.

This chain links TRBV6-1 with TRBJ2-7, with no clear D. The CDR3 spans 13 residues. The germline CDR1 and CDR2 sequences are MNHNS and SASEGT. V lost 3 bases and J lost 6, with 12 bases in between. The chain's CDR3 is CASSELRASEQYF. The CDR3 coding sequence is TGTGCCAGCAGTGAGCTCCGAGCCAGCGAGCAGTACTTC.

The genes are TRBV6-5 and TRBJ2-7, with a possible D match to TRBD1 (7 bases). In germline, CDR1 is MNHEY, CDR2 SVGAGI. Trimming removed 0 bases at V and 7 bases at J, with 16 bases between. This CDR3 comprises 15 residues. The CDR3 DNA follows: TGTGCCAGCAGTTACTCCCTGGAGGGGGCGGGTGAGCAGTACTTC. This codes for CASSYSLEGAGEQYF.

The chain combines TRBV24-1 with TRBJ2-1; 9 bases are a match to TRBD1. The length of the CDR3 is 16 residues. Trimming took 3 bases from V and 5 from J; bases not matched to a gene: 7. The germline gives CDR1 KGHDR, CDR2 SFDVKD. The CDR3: CATSDVDRGRNNEQFF. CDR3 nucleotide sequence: TGTGCCACCAGTGATGTGGACAGGGGAAGGAACAATGAGCAGTTCTTC.

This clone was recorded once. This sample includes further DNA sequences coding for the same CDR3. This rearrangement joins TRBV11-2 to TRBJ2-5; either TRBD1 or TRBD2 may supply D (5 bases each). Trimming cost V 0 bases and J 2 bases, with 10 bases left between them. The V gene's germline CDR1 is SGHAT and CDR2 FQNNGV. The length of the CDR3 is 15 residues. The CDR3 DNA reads TGTGCCAGCAGCTTAGACCCGGGACCTCAAGAGACCCAGTACTTC. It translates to CASSLDPGPQETQYF.

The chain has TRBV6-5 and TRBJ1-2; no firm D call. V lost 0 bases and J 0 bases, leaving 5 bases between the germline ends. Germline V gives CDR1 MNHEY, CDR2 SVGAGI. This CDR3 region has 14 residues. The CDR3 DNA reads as TGTGCCAGCAGTTACTCCACATCTAACTATGGCTACACCTTC. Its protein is CASSYSTSNYGYTF.

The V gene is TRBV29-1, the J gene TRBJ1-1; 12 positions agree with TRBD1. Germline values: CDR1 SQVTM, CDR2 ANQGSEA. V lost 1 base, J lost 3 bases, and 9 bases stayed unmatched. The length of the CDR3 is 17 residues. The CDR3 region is CSVEGPGQGAVDTEAFF. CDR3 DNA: TGCAGCGTTGAAGGCCCGGGACAGGGGGCTGTCGACACTGAAGCTTTCTTT. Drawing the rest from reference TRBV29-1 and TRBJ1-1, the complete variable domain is SAVISQKPSRDICQRGTSLTIQCQVDSQVTMMFWYRQQPGQSLTLIATANQGSEATYESGFVIDKFPISRPNLTFSTLTVSNMSPEDSSIYLCSVEGPGQGAVDTEAFFGQGTRLTVV.

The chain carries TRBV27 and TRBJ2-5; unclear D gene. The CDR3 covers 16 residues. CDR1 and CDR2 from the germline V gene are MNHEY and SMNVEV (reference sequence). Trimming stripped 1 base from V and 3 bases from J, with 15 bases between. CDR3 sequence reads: CASSLYGGSREETQYF. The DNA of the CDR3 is TGTGCCAGCAGTTTATATGGCGGTAGTCGGGAAGAGACCCAGTACTTC.

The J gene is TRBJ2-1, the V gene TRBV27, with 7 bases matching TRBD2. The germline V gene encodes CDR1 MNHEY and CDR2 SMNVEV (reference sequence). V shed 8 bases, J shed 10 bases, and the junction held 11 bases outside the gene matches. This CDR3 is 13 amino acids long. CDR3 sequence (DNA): TGTGCCAGCCAACCACTCGCGGGAGAGGAGCAGTTCTTC. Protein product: CASQPLAGEEQFF.

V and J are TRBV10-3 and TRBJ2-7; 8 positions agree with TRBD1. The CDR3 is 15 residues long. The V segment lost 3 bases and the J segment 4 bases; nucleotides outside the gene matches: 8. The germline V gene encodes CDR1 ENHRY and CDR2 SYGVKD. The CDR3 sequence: CAISDPGGAGYEQYF. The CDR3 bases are TGTGCCATCAGTGATCCAGGGGGCGCGGGGTACGAGCAGTACTTC.

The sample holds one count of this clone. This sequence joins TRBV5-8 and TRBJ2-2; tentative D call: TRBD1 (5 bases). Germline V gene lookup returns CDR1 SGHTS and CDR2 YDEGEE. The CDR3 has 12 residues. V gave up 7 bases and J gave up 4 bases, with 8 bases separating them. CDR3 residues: CASGQGTGELFF. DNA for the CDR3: TGTGCCAGCGGACAAGGCACCGGGGAGCTGTTTTTT.

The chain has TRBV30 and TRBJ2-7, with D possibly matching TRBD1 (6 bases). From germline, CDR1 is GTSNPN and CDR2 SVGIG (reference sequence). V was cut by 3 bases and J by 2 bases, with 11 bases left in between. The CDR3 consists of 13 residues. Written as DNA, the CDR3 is TGTGCCTGGAGAATAAAGGGGGCCTACGAGCAGTACTTC. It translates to CAWRIKGAYEQYF.

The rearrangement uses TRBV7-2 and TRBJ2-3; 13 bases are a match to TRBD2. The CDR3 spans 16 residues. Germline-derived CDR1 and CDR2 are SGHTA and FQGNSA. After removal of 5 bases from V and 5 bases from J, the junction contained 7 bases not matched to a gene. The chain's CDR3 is CASSPLAGGPGDTQYF. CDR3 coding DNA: TGTGCCAGCAGCCCACTAGCGGGGGGGCCTGGAGATACGCAGTATTTT.

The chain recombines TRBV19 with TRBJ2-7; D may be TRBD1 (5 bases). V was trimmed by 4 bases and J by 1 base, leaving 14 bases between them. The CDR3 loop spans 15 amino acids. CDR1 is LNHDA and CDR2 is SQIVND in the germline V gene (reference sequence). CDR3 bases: TGTGCCAGTAGTACGGTAGACAGCCTTTCCTACGAGCAGTACTTC. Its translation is CASSTVDSLSYEQYF.

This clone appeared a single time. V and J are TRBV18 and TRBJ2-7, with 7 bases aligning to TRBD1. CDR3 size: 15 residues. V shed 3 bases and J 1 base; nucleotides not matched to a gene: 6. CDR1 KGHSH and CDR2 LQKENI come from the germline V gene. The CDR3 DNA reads TGTGCCAGCTCACCTTCGACAGGGCTTTCCTACGAGCAGTACTTC. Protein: CASSPSTGLSYEQYF.

CDR3 protein: CASSFGYQPQHF. The CDR3 coding sequence is TGTGCCAGCAGCTTTGGTTACCAGCCCCAGCATTTT. V gene TRBV7-8 combines with J gene TRBJ1-5; D gene ambiguous. The V end was cut by 3 bases, the J end by 7 bases, with 7 bases between. The CDR3 runs to 12 residues. CDR1 SGHVS and CDR2 FQNEAQ come from the germline V gene.

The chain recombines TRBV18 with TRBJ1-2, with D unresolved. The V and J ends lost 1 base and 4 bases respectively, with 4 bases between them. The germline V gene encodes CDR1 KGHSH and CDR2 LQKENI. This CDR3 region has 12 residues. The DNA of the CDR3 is TGTGCCAGCTCACCACTGGGCTATGGCTACACCTTC. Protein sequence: CASSPLGYGYTF.